These T cell receptor beta chains were read from a single sample in a study of blood T cell repertoires in COVID-19. The method was immunoSEQ multiplex PCR; TCRdb's version includes in-frame clones alone and lacks a portion of them. The table has about 250,000 clones, about nine tenths seen once; the top ten hold around 15%. Sample: PBMCs or T cells enriched from blood (not recorded which). These TCRs come from a man aged 18 to 29 who had recovered from COVID-19. Both conserved end residues are part of each CDR3. Each record gives: CDR3 DNA, CDR3 protein, V gene, clone size, J gene, D gene. D genes are given only for firm matches. For some rows the clone size is stated as once, few or many, or as a class when expanded; others skip it.

DNA: TGCGCCAGCAGCTTGGCGGGTAGCACAGATACGCAGTATTTT
CDR3: CASSLAGSTDTQYF
V: TRBV5-1
size: NA
J: TRBJ2-3
D: NA

DNA: TGCGCCAGCAGTGAGTCGAGCAGGACTGAAGCTTTCTTT
CDR3: CASSESSRTEAFF
V: TRBV10-1
size: NA
J: TRBJ1-1
D: NA

DNA: TGTGCCAGTAGTTTGGCAGGGTCCCTAACCTTC
CDR3: CASSLAGSLTF
V: TRBV19
size: NA
J: TRBJ1-2
D: NA

DNA: TGTGCCAGCAGTAGAACAGGGGGCACAGATACGCAGTATTTT
CDR3: CASSRTGGTDTQYF
V: TRBV6-4
size: NA
J: TRBJ2-3
D: TRBD1

DNA: TGTGCCACCAGTGCCAACAGGGGGCTGGCTGGGGCCAACGTCCTGACTTTC
CDR3: CATSANRGLAGANVLTF
V: TRBV24-1
size: NA
J: TRBJ2-6
D: TRBD1

DNA: TGCGCCAGCAGCTCCGTTCCGGGACAGGGACCCTACCAAGAGACCCAGTACTTC
CDR3: CASSSVPGQGPYQETQYF
V: TRBV5-1
size: NA
J: TRBJ2-5
D: TRBD1

DNA: TGCGCCAGCAGCTCGGGACAGGGGACAGATACGCAGTATTTT
CDR3: CASSSGQGTDTQYF
V: TRBV5-1
size: NA
J: TRBJ2-3
D: TRBD1

DNA: TGTGCCTGGTCTACGTGGGACAGGGGAGGCACTGAAGCTTTCTTT
CDR3: CAWSTWDRGGTEAFF
V: TRBV30
size: NA
J: TRBJ1-1
D: TRBD1

DNA: TGTGCCAGCAGACTAGGACAGGCCAATGAGCAGTTCTTC
CDR3: CASRLGQANEQFF
V: TRBV3-1/TRBV3-2
size: NA
J: TRBJ2-1
D: TRBD1

DNA: TGTGCCAGCAGCGACACCGGCGGGTCAGCAGATACGCAGTATTTT
CDR3: CASSDTGGSADTQYF
V: TRBV7-2
size: NA
J: TRBJ2-3
D: NA

DNA: TGTGCCAGCAGCCAAGTCAGGGGCAACACCGGGGAGCTGTTTTTT
CDR3: CASSQVRGNTGELFF
V: TRBV3-1/TRBV3-2
size: NA
J: TRBJ2-2
D: NA

DNA: TGTGCCAGCCGCCGGTCCGGAAACACCATATATTTT
CDR3: CASRRSGNTIYF
V: TRBV28
size: NA
J: TRBJ1-3
D: NA

DNA: TGTGCCAGCAGCTTAATGGCAGGAAGTAATGAAAAACTGTTTTTT
CDR3: CASSLMAGSNEKLFF
V: TRBV11-2
size: NA
J: TRBJ1-4
D: NA

DNA: TGTGCCAGCAAACGAACGACAGGGGAGAACTATGGCTACACCTTC
CDR3: CASKRTTGENYGYTF
V: TRBV2
size: NA
J: TRBJ1-2
D: TRBD1

DNA: TGTGCCTGGAGAGTCCAGGGGGCTTGGAATTCACCCCTCCACTTT
CDR3: CAWRVQGAWNSPLHF
V: TRBV30
size: NA
J: TRBJ1-6
D: TRBD1

DNA: TGTGCCAGCAGCTTAAGTCAGGGGAATGGCTACACCTTC
CDR3: CASSLSQGNGYTF
V: TRBV5-5
size: NA
J: TRBJ1-2
D: NA

DNA: TGTGCCAGCAGTTTATCGATTACCCGAGTAAGACTAGCGCCTCTCGAAGAGCAGTACTTC
CDR3: CASSLSITRVRLAPLEEQYF
V: TRBV27
size: NA
J: TRBJ2-7
D: TRBD2

DNA: TGTGCCAGCAGTTACTCCTGGAGTAGCGGGAGTTACAATGAGCAGTTCTTC
CDR3: CASSYSWSSGSYNEQFF
V: TRBV6-2/TRBV6-3
size: NA
J: TRBJ2-1
D: TRBD2

DNA: TGTGCCAGCAGAACCGGGGATCAGCAGTTCTTC
CDR3: CASRTGDQQFF
V: TRBV27
size: NA
J: TRBJ2-1
D: NA

DNA: TGTGCCAGCAGTTTCTGGTTGAGCCGCTCTGGAAACACCATATATTTT
CDR3: CASSFWLSRSGNTIYF
V: TRBV28
size: NA
J: TRBJ1-3
D: NA

DNA: TGTGCCAGCAGTGGGGAAACAGGGGGCTCCTATAATTCACCCCTCCACTTT
CDR3: CASSGETGGSYNSPLHF
V: TRBV6-1
size: many
J: TRBJ1-6
D: TRBD1

DNA: TGTGCCAGCAGCTTAGTTCCCGGGACTAGAGAAGACAATGAGCAGTTCTTC
CDR3: CASSLVPGTREDNEQFF
V: TRBV7-2
size: NA
J: TRBJ2-1
D: TRBD2

DNA: TGTGCCAGCAGTGAAGTTGGGGCGGGGGAGTACAATGAGCAGTTCTTC
CDR3: CASSEVGAGEYNEQFF
V: TRBV6-1
size: NA
J: TRBJ2-1
D: TRBD2

DNA: TGTGCCAGCAGCTTAAGGACAGGGGGCCGTACTGAAGCTTTCTTT
CDR3: CASSLRTGGRTEAFF
V: TRBV11-3
size: NA
J: TRBJ1-1
D: TRBD1

DNA: TGTGCCAGCAGACAGGACAGCAATGAGCAGTTCTTC
CDR3: CASRQDSNEQFF
V: TRBV2
size: NA
J: TRBJ2-1
D: NA

DNA: TGTGCCAGCAGTACCGGGACAACTTTAACCTACGAGCAGTACTTC
CDR3: CASSTGTTLTYEQYF
V: TRBV6-5
size: NA
J: TRBJ2-7
D: NA

DNA: TGTGCCAGTAGTAGAAGCCGACAGGGGTTGGTGGAGACCCAGTACTTC
CDR3: CASSRSRQGLVETQYF
V: TRBV19
size: NA
J: TRBJ2-5
D: TRBD1

DNA: TGTGCCAGCAGCAACTTAGCCCCGCTTGGCTACACCTTC
CDR3: CASSNLAPLGYTF
V: TRBV3-1/TRBV3-2
size: once
J: TRBJ1-2
D: NA

DNA: TGTGCCAGCAACATGGGGGGTTCTTACACTGAAGCTTTCTTT
CDR3: CASNMGGSYTEAFF
V: TRBV6-5
size: NA
J: TRBJ1-1
D: NA

DNA: TGCGCCAGCAGGGGGGGAGGTAGCGGGAGCTACGAGCAGTACTTC
CDR3: CASRGGGSGSYEQYF
V: TRBV10-2
size: NA
J: TRBJ2-7
D: TRBD2

DNA: TGTGCCAGCAGGGGGAGCGGGAGGGCCGGGGAGCTGTTTTTT
CDR3: CASRGSGRAGELFF
V: TRBV11-3
size: once
J: TRBJ2-2
D: TRBD2

DNA: TGTGCCAGCACCTTGGACAGGGCTGAGAACGGCTACACCTTC
CDR3: CASTLDRAENGYTF
V: TRBV5-6
size: NA
J: TRBJ1-2
D: TRBD1

DNA: TGTGCCAGCAGTGTACCGGACACGAATCAGCCCCAGCATTTT
CDR3: CASSVPDTNQPQHF
V: TRBV2
size: NA
J: TRBJ1-5
D: NA

DNA: TGTGCCAGCAGCTTAGCTGGTGGGGGGGGGCCTCCAGATACGCAGTATTTT
CDR3: CASSLAGGGGPPDTQYF
V: TRBV7-8
size: NA
J: TRBJ2-3
D: NA

DNA: TGTGCCACCGCGGGGGATAACTCCTACAATGAGCAGTTCTTC
CDR3: CATAGDNSYNEQFF
V: TRBV19
size: NA
J: TRBJ2-1
D: TRBD2

DNA: TGTGCTAGTGGTTTCGGACTAGCTTATGAGCAGTTCTTC
CDR3: CASGFGLAYEQFF
V: TRBV12-5
size: NA
J: TRBJ2-1
D: TRBD2

DNA: TGTGCCAGCAGCTGGGCCCAAGAAGAGACCCAGTACTTC
CDR3: CASSWAQEETQYF
V: TRBV11-3
size: NA
J: TRBJ2-5
D: NA

DNA: TGTGCCAGCAGTTCACAGGTTAGGGGAGGCTACACCTTC
CDR3: CASSSQVRGGYTF
V: TRBV6-5
size: NA
J: TRBJ1-2
D: NA

DNA: TGTGCCAGCAGTGAACCCATGGGACAGGGGCGAGAAAAACTGTTTTTT
CDR3: CASSEPMGQGREKLFF
V: TRBV6-1
size: NA
J: TRBJ1-4
D: TRBD1

DNA: TGTGCCAGCAGTTTCCGACTAGCGGGAGGATACAATGAGCAGTTCTTC
CDR3: CASSFRLAGGYNEQFF
V: TRBV27
size: NA
J: TRBJ2-1
D: TRBD2

DNA: TGTGCCTGGAGGGACACCCCGAACACTGAAGCTTTCTTT
CDR3: CAWRDTPNTEAFF
V: TRBV30
size: NA
J: TRBJ1-1
D: NA

DNA: TGTGCCAGCAGTTTTAGGGGACTTAACTACGAGCAGTACTTC
CDR3: CASSFRGLNYEQYF
V: TRBV27
size: NA
J: TRBJ2-7
D: NA

DNA: TGTGCCAGCAGCCCAATGACAGATGCTAACTATGGCTACACCTTC
CDR3: CASSPMTDANYGYTF
V: TRBV7-8
size: NA
J: TRBJ1-2
D: NA

DNA: TGTGCCAGTAGTATGCAACTCCGAAACACCATATATTTT
CDR3: CASSMQLRNTIYF
V: TRBV19
size: NA
J: TRBJ1-3
D: NA

DNA: TGTGCCAGCAGGCGGGGACAGGGTCTCGATGGCTACACCTTC
CDR3: CASRRGQGLDGYTF
V: TRBV27
size: NA
J: TRBJ1-2
D: TRBD1

DNA: TGTGCCAGCAGCTTGCCCCCGGGGGAGACCCAGTACTTC
CDR3: CASSLPPGETQYF
V: TRBV5-5
size: NA
J: TRBJ2-5
D: NA

DNA: TGCGCCAGCAGCGAGGGACAGGGGATGCACATTCAGTACTTC
CDR3: CASSEGQGMHIQYF
V: TRBV5-1
size: few
J: TRBJ2-4
D: TRBD1

DNA: TGTGCCTGGAGTGTACTAGGGACAGGCACTGAAGCTTTCTTT
CDR3: CAWSVLGTGTEAFF
V: TRBV30
size: NA
J: TRBJ1-1
D: TRBD1

DNA: TGTGCCAGCAGTGAAGGGACACAGAATCAGCCCCAGCATTTT
CDR3: CASSEGTQNQPQHF
V: TRBV6-4
size: few
J: TRBJ1-5
D: NA

DNA: TGTGCCAGTAGTATGTCGGGGATCGATGGCTACACCTTC
CDR3: CASSMSGIDGYTF
V: TRBV19
size: NA
J: TRBJ1-2
D: NA

DNA: TGTGCCAGCAGCCAAATCAAGAACACTGAAGCTTTCTTT
CDR3: CASSQIKNTEAFF
V: TRBV12-3/TRBV12-4
size: NA
J: TRBJ1-1
D: NA

DNA: TGTGCCAGCAGGGGGGGAGAGGGGAGAACTGAAGCTTTCTTT
CDR3: CASRGGEGRTEAFF
V: TRBV4-2
size: few
J: TRBJ1-1
D: NA

DNA: TGCGCCAGCAGCCAACGGGGTTCCTATAATTCACCCCTCCACTTT
CDR3: CASSQRGSYNSPLHF
V: TRBV4-1
size: NA
J: TRBJ1-6
D: NA

DNA: TGTGCCAGCAGCTTAGCCCCTAGCGGAGGATACATTCAGTACTTC
CDR3: CASSLAPSGGYIQYF
V: TRBV7-9
size: NA
J: TRBJ2-4
D: TRBD2

DNA: TGTGCCAGCAGCTATCAGGGGGCGCCTTACACCTTC
CDR3: CASSYQGAPYTF
V: TRBV11-2
size: NA
J: TRBJ1-2
D: TRBD1